Detailed here is one TCR beta chain. Its matching antigen is unknown. A much larger clonotype is one base distant, so this may be a read error. This sample stems from a study of molecular identifiers for immune sequencing clone quantification. Study-wide results and caveats: Under 1% of molecules in naive cells, but over 99% of effector molecules, belonged to clones above 20 RNA copies.

The CDR3 runs 17 residues. CDR1 and CDR2 from the germline V gene are MDHEN and SYDVKM. TCRdb re-called the PCR reads with MiXCR, one entry per CDR3 protein. The sample holds over 90,000 distinct CDR3 sequences, about 32% seen once. Naive CD8 T cells were picked out by sorting for CD8+CD4-CCR7+CD45RA+. This clonotype originated in a human donor in good health. Some libraries in this study had Jurkat cell RNA spiked in. V and J are TRBV28 and TRBJ2-6; 7 bases map to TRBD1. The sequenced sample consisted of naive CD8+ T cells from blood, with Jurkat cell RNA spiked in. Subset denoted: FACS-sorted CD8+CD4-CCR7+CD45RA+ naive T cells. The DNA of the CDR3 is TGTGCCAGCAGTTTAAAGGCGACAGGGCTAGGGGCCAACGTCCCGACTTTC. Protein product: CASSLKATGLGANVPTF.